This is a list of T cell receptor beta chains from one sample in a study of blood T cell repertoires in COVID-19. Here immunoSEQ multiplex PCR was the method, and the copy in TCRdb shows in-frame clones only, minus some. The sample records just over 250,000 clones, approximately 91% being singletons. The sample was peripheral blood. The receptors originated from a person between 18 and 35 years old with COVID-19, enrolled during active disease. Both conserved end residues are part of each CDR3. Each record gives: J gene, V gene, D gene, clone size, CDR3 protein, CDR3 DNA. The D gene is left open where the match is weak. The size entry is marked missing in some rows and otherwise reads once, few, many or a size class.

TRBJ2-7 | TRBV7-9 | TRBD1 | - | CASSKTGTGPYEQYF | TGTGCCAGCAGCAAAACCGGGACAGGGCCCTACGAGCAGTACTTC
TRBJ2-1 | TRBV18 | - | - | CASSPPVNVQGGQFF | TGTGCCAGCTCACCACCAGTTAACGTTCAGGGTGGGCAGTTCTTC
TRBJ2-7 | TRBV7-5 | - | - | CARTGATYEQYF | TGTGCCAGAACAGGGGCGACCTACGAGCAGTACTTC
TRBJ2-1 | TRBV3-1/TRBV3-2 | TRBD2 | - | CASSRTSGGHEGFF | TGTGCCAGCAGCCGGACTAGCGGGGGCCACGAGGGGTTCTTC
TRBJ1-2 | TRBV3-1/TRBV3-2 | TRBD1 | - | CASSQVRGGSGYTF | TGTGCCAGCAGCCAAGTGCGAGGGGGCTCCGGCTACACCTTC
TRBJ2-2 | TRBV30 | TRBD1 | - | CAWRAGTDNTGELFF | TGTGCCTGGAGAGCCGGGACAGATAACACCGGGGAGCTGTTTTTT
TRBJ2-3 | TRBV6-5 | - | - | CASTPPHADTQYF | TGTGCCAGCACCCCCCCACACGCAGATACGCAGTATTTT
TRBJ1-4 | TRBV5-8 | TRBD1 | - | CASSLGQGLPEKLFF | TGTGCCAGCAGTTTAGGACAGGGCTTACCTGAAAAACTGTTTTTT
TRBJ1-1 | TRBV5-1 | TRBD1 | - | CASRERTGEDTEAFF | TGCGCCAGCAGGGAACGGACAGGGGAGGACACTGAAGCTTTCTTT
TRBJ2-5 | TRBV24-1 | - | - | CATSDSTVLSGTQYF | TGTGCCACCAGTGATTCGACAGTCCTATCGGGGACCCAGTACTTC
TRBJ1-5 | TRBV12-3/TRBV12-4 | - | - | CASSYSDNQPQHF | TGTGCCAGCAGTTACAGTGACAATCAGCCCCAGCATTTT
TRBJ1-1 | TRBV9 | - | - | CASKAGIEDTEAFF | TGTGCCAGCAAGGCAGGGATTGAGGACACTGAAGCTTTCTTT
TRBJ1-3 | TRBV5-1 | - | - | CASSLDSVGRSSTKSGNTIYF | TGCGCCAGCAGCTTGGATTCTGTTGGCAGGAGTTCGACTAAATCTGGAAACACCATATATTTT
TRBJ1-4 | TRBV27 | - | - | CASARAGTSEKLFF | TGTGCCAGCGCTAGGGCAGGGACAAGTGAAAAACTGTTTTTT
TRBJ2-7 | TRBV3-1/TRBV3-2 | - | - | CASSQDGYEQYF | TGTGCCAGCAGCCAAGACGGCTACGAGCAGTACTTC
TRBJ1-3 | TRBV4-1 | - | - | CASSQSGVSGNTIYF | TGCGCCAGCAGCCAATCAGGGGTCTCTGGAAACACCATATATTTT
TRBJ2-1 | TRBV4-1 | TRBD1 | - | CASSQVGQGEYEQFF | TGCGCCAGCAGCCAAGTAGGTCAGGGGGAATATGAGCAGTTCTTC
TRBJ2-5 | TRBV29-1 | - | once | CSVERGSGGTQYF | TGCAGCGTTGAACGAGGGTCCGGCGGGACCCAGTACTTC
TRBJ1-2 | TRBV11-2 | TRBD1 | - | CASSLLVTGSNGYTF | TGTGCCAGCAGCCTCTTAGTGACAGGGAGTAATGGCTACACCTTC
TRBJ2-5 | TRBV28 | TRBD2 | - | CASSPGLAAETQYF | TGTGCCAGCTCCCCCGGACTAGCTGCAGAGACCCAGTACTTC
TRBJ2-1 | TRBV24-1 | TRBD2 | - | CATSDRYLAGGDNEQFF | TGTGCCACCAGTGATCGGTACCTAGCGGGAGGGGACAATGAGCAGTTCTTC
TRBJ2-7 | TRBV21-1 | - | - | CASSKCVDREGSYEQYF | TGTGCCAGCAGCAAATGTGTGGACAGAGAAGGCTCCTACGAGCAGTACTTC
TRBJ1-1 | TRBV12-3/TRBV12-4 | - | once | CASSLVRGAEAFF | TGTGCCAGCAGTTTAGTTCGGGGAGCAGAAGCTTTCTTT
TRBJ1-5 | TRBV21-1 | - | - | CASSKSTGEDQPQHF | TGTGCCAGCAGCAAATCGACAGGGGAAGATCAGCCCCAGCATTTT
TRBJ2-1 | TRBV7-3 | - | once | CASSFGGQPYNEQFF | TGTGCCAGCAGCTTTGGAGGGCAACCCTACAATGAGCAGTTCTTC
TRBJ2-2 | TRBV5-1 | TRBD1 | - | CASSLGTGGTGELFF | TGCGCCAGCAGCCTGGGAACAGGGGGCACCGGGGAGCTGTTTTTT
TRBJ1-5 | TRBV18 | - | - | CASSPSHSNQPQHF | TGTGCCAGCTCACCCTCACATAGCAATCAGCCCCAGCATTTT
TRBJ2-7 | TRBV21-1 | - | - | CASFRELQGAAYEQYF | TGTGCCAGTTTCCGGGAGTTACAGGGGGCTGCCTACGAGCAGTACTTC
TRBJ2-2 | TRBV5-1 | TRBD1 | - | CASRPTGGLDTGELFF | TGCGCCAGCAGACCTACAGGGGGCCTGGACACCGGGGAGCTGTTTTTT
TRBJ1-2 | TRBV19 | TRBD1 | - | CASRTGDASNYGYTF | TGTGCCAGTAGGACAGGGGACGCAAGTAACTATGGCTACACCTTC
TRBJ2-7 | TRBV5-1 | TRBD2 | once | CASSLGGTSGGSYEQYF | TGCGCCAGCAGCTTGGGTGGGACTAGCGGGGGATCTTACGAGCAGTACTTC
TRBJ1-2 | TRBV5-8 | - | - | CASSSFGVNFYGYTF | TGTGCCAGCAGCTCTTTCGGGGTCAATTTCTATGGCTACACCTTC
TRBJ2-3 | TRBV28 | - | - | CASRRGGTDTQYF | TGTGCCAGCAGGAGGGGGGGTACAGATACGCAGTATTTT
TRBJ2-3 | TRBV7-9 | TRBD2 | once | CASSFPASGKDTQYF | TGTGCCAGCAGCTTTCCGGCTAGCGGGAAGGATACGCAGTATTTT
TRBJ1-1 | TRBV3-1/TRBV3-2 | - | - | CASSFINTEAFF | TGTGCCAGCAGCTTTATAAACACTGAAGCTTTCTTT
TRBJ1-1 | TRBV19 | - | - | CASSLFDGEGTEAFF | TGTGCCAGTAGTCTCTTCGACGGGGAGGGCACTGAAGCTTTCTTT
TRBJ2-3 | TRBV29-1 | - | - | CSAPGHGRTDTQYF | TGCAGCGCCCCGGGACATGGAAGGACAGATACGCAGTATTTT
TRBJ2-1 | TRBV5-1 | - | - | CASSLAVGAYNEQFF | TGCGCCAGCAGCTTGGCCGTGGGAGCATACAATGAGCAGTTCTTC
TRBJ2-5 | TRBV6-6 | - | - | CASSVGPETQYF | TGTGCCAGCAGTGTGGGCCCAGAGACCCAGTACTTC
TRBJ2-7 | TRBV5-6 | - | - | CASSVDASSYEQYF | TGTGCCAGCAGCGTGGACGCTAGCTCCTACGAGCAGTACTTC
TRBJ2-5 | TRBV30 | TRBD2 | - | CAWSRGVGETQYF | TGTGCCTGGAGTCGGGGGGTAGGAGAGACCCAGTACTTC
TRBJ1-4 | TRBV19 | TRBD1 | once | CASSGGDRDEKLFF | TGTGCCAGTAGTGGGGGTGACAGGGATGAAAAACTGTTTTTT
TRBJ2-3 | TRBV14 | - | - | CASSDRSWDTQYF | TGTGCCAGCAGCGACAGGTCTTGGGATACGCAGTATTTT
TRBJ1-2 | TRBV9 | - | - | CASVSYYYGYTF | TGTGCCAGCGTCTCTTACTACTATGGCTACACCTTC
TRBJ2-7 | TRBV6-5 | TRBD1 | - | CASSYRQGVYEQYF | TGTGCCAGCAGTTACCGACAGGGAGTTTACGAGCAGTACTTC